One and the same sample provided the 24 T cell receptor beta chains below, sequenced in a study of T cell responses to AZD1222 COVID-19 vaccine. Produced via immunoSEQ multiplex PCR; TCRdb's table is partial and in-frame only. Here the sample spans about 83,000 clones, about 82% being singletons. The sample in question was peripheral blood, obtained on day 0 of AZD1222 vaccination. Receptors originate from an adult in good health.

The J gene is TRBJ2-7, the V gene TRBV27; 7 bases line up with TRBD2. CDR1 is MNHEY and CDR2 is SMNVEV in the germline V gene (reference sequence). This CDR3 region has 17 residues. Trimming at V came to 6 bases and at J to 0 bases, leaving 14 bases not matched to a gene. CDR3: CASSPDLRIAGSYEQYF. Written as DNA, the CDR3 is TGTGCCAGCAGCCCCGACCTTAGGATAGCGGGCTCCTACGAGCAGTACTTC.

A single count supports this clone. This chain uses TRBV24-1 with TRBJ1-2, with 7 bases lining up with TRBD1. The V gene's germline CDR1 is KGHDR and CDR2 SFDVKD. V lost 1 base and J lost 6; bases outside the gene matches: 28. This CDR3 is 22 amino acids long. As DNA, the CDR3 is TGTGCCACCAGTGATTTATTTCCGGGACAGTTTTCTCTTATCCAGGCTCCCGATGGCTACACCTTC. Translation gives CATSDLFPGQFSLIQAPDGYTF.

CDR3 DNA: TGCGCCAGCAGCCCACTGACTAGCGGGGGTCCCTACAATGAGCAGTTCTTC. Its translation is CASSPLTSGGPYNEQFF. The chain employs TRBV5-1 and TRBJ2-1; 12 positions agree with TRBD2. Germline-derived CDR1 and CDR2 are SGHRS and YFSETQ. J was trimmed by 2 bases and V by 4 bases; bases with no gene match: 7. CDR3 size: 17 residues.

The chain uses TRBV18 and TRBJ2-3, with 12 bases matching TRBD2. The CDR3 loop spans 15 amino acids. The germline V gene has CDR1 KGHSH and CDR2 LQKENI. J gave up 3 bases and V 6 bases, and 4 bases lay outside the gene matches. CDR3 region: CASSPTSGGTDTQYF. The CDR3, as DNA: TGTGCCAGCTCGCCTACTAGCGGGGGGACAGATACGCAGTATTTT.

This clone showed up many times. The chain links TRBV28 to TRBJ1-5; D gene uncertain. Germline CDR1 is MDHEN and CDR2 is SYDVKM. The V and J ends lost 5 bases and 10 bases respectively, with 12 bases between them. The CDR3 length is 12 residues. This CDR3 reads CASSATDRPQHF. CDR3 sequence (DNA): TGTGCCAGCAGTGCCACCGACCGCCCCCAGCATTTT.

The chain uses TRBV23-1 and TRBJ2-1; a possible D gene is TRBD2 (5 bases). TRBV23-1 is annotated as an ORF whose role is uncertain. The V gene lost 6 bases and the J gene lost 10 bases, with 19 bases spanning the gap. This CDR3 region has 14 residues. The CDR3 here is CASRASPRSGEQFF. In DNA form, the CDR3 reads TGCGCCAGCAGGGCTAGCCCTCGCTCCGGGGAGCAGTTCTTC.

J is TRBJ2-7 and V is TRBV6-5; D tentatively fits TRBD1 or TRBD2 (5 bases each). The CDR3 length is 12 residues. CDR1 is MNHEY and CDR2 is SVGAGI in the germline V gene. V lost 5 bases and J lost 5, with 10 bases in between. The CDR3 is CASSIWGNEQYF. The DNA of the CDR3 is TGTGCCAGCAGTATTTGGGGGAACGAGCAGTACTTC.

This chain links TRBV5-1 with TRBJ2-7; D is uncertain. The CDR3 totals 13 residues. Germline V lookup: CDR1 SGHRS, CDR2 YFSETQ. Trimming cost V 0 bases and J 4 bases, with 8 bases left between them. CDR3 region: CASSLDVGYEQYF. CDR3 nucleotides: TGCGCCAGCAGCTTGGATGTGGGGTACGAGCAGTACTTC. Looking up the rest from reference TRBV5-1 and TRBJ2-7 gives the full variable domain: KAGVTQTPRYLIKTRGQQVTLSCSPISGHRSVSWYQQTPGQGLQFLFEYFSETQRNKGNFPGRFSGRQFSNSRSEMNVSTLELGDSALYLCASSLDVGYEQYFGPGTRLTVT.

The CDR3 sequence is CASSRKRMGTEAFF. For the CDR3, the DNA is TGTGCCAGCAGCCGGAAGCGTATGGGCACTGAAGCTTTCTTT. The chain recombines TRBV7-2 with TRBJ1-1; D is undetermined. CDR3 size: 14 residues. The germline V gene has CDR1 SGHTA and CDR2 FQGNSA. Trimming took off 5 bases at V and 4 bases at J, with 14 bases between the two ends.

The genes are TRBV6-5 and TRBJ2-5, with 10 bases lining up with TRBD2. The CDR3 sequence is 15 residues long. Germline V CDR1 and CDR2: MNHEY, SVGAGI. V dropped 7 bases and J dropped 0; count of bases not matched to a gene: 5. CDR3 nucleotide sequence: TGTGCCAGCACCCCTCTAGCGGGGGACCAAGAGACCCAGTACTTC. Translation: CASTPLAGDQETQYF.

This chain connects TRBV5-4 to TRBJ2-5; 7 bases map to TRBD1. CDR3 length: 15 amino acids. Germline V gives CDR1 SGHNT, CDR2 YYREEE (reference sequence). Trimming at V came to 1 base and at J to 3 bases, leaving 6 bases not matched to a gene. The CDR3 DNA is TGTGCCAGCAGCTTGATGCAGGGGGTCGAAGAGACCCAGTACTTC. Translated, it gives CASSLMQGVEETQYF.

The rearrangement links TRBV27 to TRBJ1-2; TRBD1 agrees at 7 bases. V shed 5 bases, J shed 6 bases, and the junction held 18 bases outside the gene matches. The CDR3 is 17 residues long. Germline V gene lookup returns CDR1 MNHEY and CDR2 SMNVEV (reference sequence). The CDR3 reads CASSLPLQGPFENGYTF. CDR3 coding DNA: TGTGCCAGCAGTCTCCCTCTACAGGGGCCCTTTGAGAATGGCTACACCTTC.

The V gene is TRBV9, the J gene TRBJ2-2; D is unresolved. CDR1 SGDLS and CDR2 YYNGEE come from the germline V gene. The CDR3 is 15 amino acids. V lost 3 bases to trimming and J lost 4 bases, with 13 bases between them. CDR3 nucleotides: TGTGCCAGCAGCGGAGCCCTCGGCGCCACCGGGGAGCTGTTTTTT. This sequence encodes CASSGALGATGELFF.

This clone was seen more than once but under ten times. The chain uses TRBV9 and TRBJ2-3, with no clear D. CDR3 length: 16 amino acids. Germline V CDR1 and CDR2: SGDLS, YYNGEE. The V end was cut by 2 bases, the J end by 2 bases, with 15 bases between. The DNA for the CDR3 is TGTGCCAGCAGCGTCGACGACGGATTACCCACAGATACGCAGTATTTT. Its protein is CASSVDDGLPTDTQYF.

V usage is TRBV7-6 and J usage is TRBJ1-5, with D unresolved. Germline V gene lookup returns CDR1 SGHVS and CDR2 FNYEAQ. Trimming removed 2 bases at V and 5 bases at J, with 7 bases between. There are 13 residues in the CDR3. The CDR3 protein is CASSLKWDQPQHF. DNA of the CDR3: TGTGCCAGCAGCTTAAAATGGGATCAGCCCCAGCATTTT.

The chain is built from TRBV7-8 and TRBJ2-1; D is unresolved. The CDR3 runs to 13 residues. V lost 0 bases and J lost 6, with 6 bases in between. The germline V gene encodes CDR1 SGHVS and CDR2 FQNEAQ. The CDR3 bases are TGTGCCAGCAGCTTAGCGAAACGCAATGAGCAGTTCTTC. Translating it yields CASSLAKRNEQFF.

The chain combines TRBV18 with TRBJ2-1; 7 bases align to TRBD2. The J segment lost 6 bases and the V segment lost 5 bases, leaving 1 base of the junction unmatched. CDR1 is KGHSH, CDR2 LQKENI, per germline. This CDR3 has 12 residues. In nucleotides, the CDR3 is TGTGCCAGCTCAAGACTAGCCAATGAGCAGTTCTTC. Translating gives CASSRLANEQFF.

The chain links TRBV18 to TRBJ2-1; D is unclear. The germline gives CDR1 KGHSH, CDR2 LQKENI. Trimming stripped 6 bases from V and 5 bases from J, with 8 bases between. This CDR3 has 12 residues. CDR3 region: CASSPVHNEQFF. The CDR3 nucleotides read TGTGCCAGCTCCCCCGTCCACAATGAGCAGTTCTTC.

The chain links TRBV7-8 to TRBJ1-4; D possibly corresponds to TRBD1 (5 bases). CDR1 and CDR2 from the germline V gene are SGHVS and FQNEAQ. V lost 2 bases and J lost 7, with 14 bases in between. This CDR3 has 15 residues. CDR3 amino acids: CASSLRPGNSEKLFF. The CDR3 region has the DNA TGTGCCAGCAGCTTAAGGCCAGGGAATTCTGAAAAACTGTTTTTT.

The J gene is TRBJ2-5, the V gene TRBV2; D could derive from TRBD1 or TRBD2 (6 bases each). Per the germline V gene, CDR1 is SNHLY and CDR2 is FYNNEI. The CDR3 is 17 amino acids. Trimming shortened V by 0 bases and J by 3 bases, and 17 bases separated the two germline ends. The CDR3 region has the DNA TGTGCCAGCAGTGAAGCGGGGATCCGGAGGGGGGAAGAGACCCAGTACTTC. Translating gives CASSEAGIRRGEETQYF.

Here the CDR3 DNA reads TGTGCCACCCAGGGACAGAGCAATCAGCCCCAGCATTTT. Protein sequence: CATQGQSNQPQHF. The V call is TRBV24-1, the J call TRBJ1-5; 7 bases agree with TRBD1. The CDR3 runs to 13 residues. With 9 bases clipped from V and 1 base from J, the junction kept 2 bases outside the gene matches. Germline values: CDR1 KGHDR, CDR2 SFDVKD.

CDR3 nucleotides: TGTGCCAGTAGTACGCCAGGGACATCCACACAAGAGACCCAGTACTTC. This translates into CASSTPGTSTQETQYF. V usage is TRBV19 and J usage is TRBJ2-5; D perhaps matches TRBD1 (6 bases). With 4 bases removed from V and 2 bases from J, the gap between germline ends came to 17 bases. This CDR3 is built from 16 residues. Germline V CDR1 and CDR2: LNHDA, SQIVND (reference sequence). Complete variable domain (other parts from reference TRBV19 and TRBJ2-5): DGGITQSPKYLFRKEGQNVTLSCEQNLNHDAMYWYRQDPGQGLRLIYYSQIVNDFQKGDIAEGYSVSREKKESFPLTVTSAQKNPTAFYLCASSTPGTSTQETQYFGPGTRLLVL.

This chain joins TRBV5-1 and TRBJ2-2, with a tentative D call TRBD2 (5 bases). Trimming stripped 3 bases from V and 3 bases from J, with 12 bases between. The CDR3 sequence is 15 residues long. In germline, CDR1 is SGHRS, CDR2 YFSETQ. The CDR3 region is CASSWVDSDTGELFF. CDR3 in DNA: TGCGCCAGCAGCTGGGTGGATAGCGACACCGGGGAGCTGTTTTTT.

This sequence joins TRBV29-1 and TRBJ1-3; D not resolved. The CDR3 has 13 amino acids. Trimming stripped 2 bases from V and 0 bases from J, with 5 bases between. CDR1 SQVTM and CDR2 ANQGSEA come from the germline V gene. CDR3 nucleotides: TGCAGCGTTGAAAGTCTCTCTGGAAACACCATATATTTT. This codes for CSVESLSGNTIYF.